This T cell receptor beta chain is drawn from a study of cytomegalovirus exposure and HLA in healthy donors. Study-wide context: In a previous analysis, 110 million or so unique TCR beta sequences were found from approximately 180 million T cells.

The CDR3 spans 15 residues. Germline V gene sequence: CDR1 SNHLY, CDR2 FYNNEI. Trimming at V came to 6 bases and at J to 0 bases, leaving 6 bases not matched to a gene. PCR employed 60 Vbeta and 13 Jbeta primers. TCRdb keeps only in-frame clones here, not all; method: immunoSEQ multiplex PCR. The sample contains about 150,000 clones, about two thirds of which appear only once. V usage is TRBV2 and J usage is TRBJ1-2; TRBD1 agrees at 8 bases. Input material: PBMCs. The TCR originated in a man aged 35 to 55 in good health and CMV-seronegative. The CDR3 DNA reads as TGTGCCAGCAGGTTAACAGGGGGGCCTAACTATGGCTACACCTTC. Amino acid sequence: CASRLTGGPNYGYTF.